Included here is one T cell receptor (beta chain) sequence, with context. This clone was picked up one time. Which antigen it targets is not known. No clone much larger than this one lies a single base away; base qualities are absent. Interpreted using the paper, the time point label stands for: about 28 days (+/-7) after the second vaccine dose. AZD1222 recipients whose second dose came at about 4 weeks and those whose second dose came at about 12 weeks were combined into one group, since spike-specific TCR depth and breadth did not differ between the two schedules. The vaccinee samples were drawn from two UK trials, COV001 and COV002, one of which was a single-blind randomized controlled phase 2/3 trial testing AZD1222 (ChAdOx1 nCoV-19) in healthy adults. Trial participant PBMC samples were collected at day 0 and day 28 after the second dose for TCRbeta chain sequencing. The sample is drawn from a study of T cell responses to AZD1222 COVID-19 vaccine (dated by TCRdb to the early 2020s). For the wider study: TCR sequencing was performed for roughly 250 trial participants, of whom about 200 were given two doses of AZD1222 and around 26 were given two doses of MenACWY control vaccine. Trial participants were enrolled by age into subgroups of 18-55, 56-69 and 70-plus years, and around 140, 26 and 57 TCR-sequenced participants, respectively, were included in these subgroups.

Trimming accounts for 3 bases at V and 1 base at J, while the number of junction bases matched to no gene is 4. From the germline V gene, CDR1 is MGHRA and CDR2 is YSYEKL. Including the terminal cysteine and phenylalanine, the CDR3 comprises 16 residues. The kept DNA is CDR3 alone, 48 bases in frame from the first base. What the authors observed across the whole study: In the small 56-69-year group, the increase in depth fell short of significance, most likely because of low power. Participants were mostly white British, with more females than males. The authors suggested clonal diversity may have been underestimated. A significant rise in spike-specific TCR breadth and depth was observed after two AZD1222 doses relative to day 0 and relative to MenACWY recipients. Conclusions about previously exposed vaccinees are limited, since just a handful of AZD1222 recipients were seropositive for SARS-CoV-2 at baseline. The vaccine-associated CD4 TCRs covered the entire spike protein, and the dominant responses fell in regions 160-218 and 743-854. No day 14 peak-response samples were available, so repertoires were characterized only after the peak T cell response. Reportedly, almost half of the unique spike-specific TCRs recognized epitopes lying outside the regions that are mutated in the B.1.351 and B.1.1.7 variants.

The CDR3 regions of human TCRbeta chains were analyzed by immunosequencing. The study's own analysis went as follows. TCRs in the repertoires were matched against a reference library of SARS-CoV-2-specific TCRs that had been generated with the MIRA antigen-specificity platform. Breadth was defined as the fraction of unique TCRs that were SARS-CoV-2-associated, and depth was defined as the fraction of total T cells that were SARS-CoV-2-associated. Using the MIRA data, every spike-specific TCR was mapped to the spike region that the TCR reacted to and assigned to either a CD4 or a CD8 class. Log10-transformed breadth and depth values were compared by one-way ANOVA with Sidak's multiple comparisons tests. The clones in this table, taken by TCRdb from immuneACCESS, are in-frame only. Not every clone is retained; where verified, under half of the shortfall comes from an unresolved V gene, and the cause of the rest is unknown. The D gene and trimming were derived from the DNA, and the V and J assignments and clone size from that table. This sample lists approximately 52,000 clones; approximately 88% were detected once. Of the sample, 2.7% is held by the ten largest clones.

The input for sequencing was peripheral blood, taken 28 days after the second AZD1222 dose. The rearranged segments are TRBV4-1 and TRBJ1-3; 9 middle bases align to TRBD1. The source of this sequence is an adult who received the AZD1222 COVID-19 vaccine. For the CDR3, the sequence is CASSHSGTGSGNTIYF. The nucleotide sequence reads TGCGCCAGCAGCCACTCCGGGACAGGGTCTGGAAACACCATATATTTT.